This paragraph covers one T cell receptor beta chain sequence. The repertoire was sequenced with immunoSEQ multiplex PCR; TCRdb's copy has only in-frame clones and lacks some. The sample includes about 660,000 clones, approximately 79% seen only once; the top ten take 1.5% to 2%. The CDR3 has 15 residues. Germline V gene data show CDR1 as SNHLY and CDR2 as FYNNEI. The V and J ends lost 4 bases and 7 bases, in that order; junction bases with no gene match: 9. The sample belongs to a study of shared clonotypes between healthy human individuals. V is TRBV2 and J is TRBJ1-4; TRBD1 matches at 7 bases. Sequencing was carried out using memory CD4+ T cells sorted from blood. The subset is: CD45RA-negative fraction. The sequence was collected from a woman aged 25 to 39 in good health. The CDR3 loop reads CASSGFLDRTEKLFF. For the CDR3, the DNA is TGTGCCAGCAGTGGATTTTTGGACAGGACTGAAAAACTGTTTTTT.